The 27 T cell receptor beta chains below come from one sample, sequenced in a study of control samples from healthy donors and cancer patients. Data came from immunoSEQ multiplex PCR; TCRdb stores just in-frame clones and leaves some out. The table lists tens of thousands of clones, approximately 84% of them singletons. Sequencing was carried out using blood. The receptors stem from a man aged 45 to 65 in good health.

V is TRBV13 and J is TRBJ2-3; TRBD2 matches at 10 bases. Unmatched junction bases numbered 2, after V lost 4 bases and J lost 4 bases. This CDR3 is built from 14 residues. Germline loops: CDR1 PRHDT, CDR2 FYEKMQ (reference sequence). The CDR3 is CASSSSGSPDTQYF. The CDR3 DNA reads TGTGCCAGCAGCTCTAGCGGGAGTCCAGATACGCAGTATTTT.

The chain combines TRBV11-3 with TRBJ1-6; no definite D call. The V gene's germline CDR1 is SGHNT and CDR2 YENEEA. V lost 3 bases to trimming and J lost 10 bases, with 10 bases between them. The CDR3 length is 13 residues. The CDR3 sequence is CASSFDLTSPLHF. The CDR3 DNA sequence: TGTGCCAGCAGCTTCGACTTAACCTCACCCCTCCACTTT.

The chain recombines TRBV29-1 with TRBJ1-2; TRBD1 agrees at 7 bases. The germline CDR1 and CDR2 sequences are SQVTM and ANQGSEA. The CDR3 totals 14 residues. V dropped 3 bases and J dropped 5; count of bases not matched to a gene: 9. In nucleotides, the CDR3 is TGCAGCGTTGATGGGGGACAGCTTTCTTATGGCTACACCTTC. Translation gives CSVDGGQLSYGYTF.

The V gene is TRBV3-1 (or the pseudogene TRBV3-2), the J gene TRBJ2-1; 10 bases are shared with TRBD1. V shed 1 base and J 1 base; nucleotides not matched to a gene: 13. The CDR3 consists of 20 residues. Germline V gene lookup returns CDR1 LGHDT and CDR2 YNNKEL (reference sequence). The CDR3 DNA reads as TGTGCCAGCAGCCAAGGGACAGGGGGTCGAGGGACCAAATCCTACAATGAGCAGTTCTTC. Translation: CASSQGTGGRGTKSYNEQFF.

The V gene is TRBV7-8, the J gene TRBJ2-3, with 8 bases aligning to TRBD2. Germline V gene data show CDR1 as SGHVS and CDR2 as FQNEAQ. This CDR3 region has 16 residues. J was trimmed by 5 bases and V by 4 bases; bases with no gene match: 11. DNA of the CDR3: TGTGCCAGCAGCTCCCAGGAAGCGGGAGTGAGAGATACGCAGTATTTT. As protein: CASSSQEAGVRDTQYF. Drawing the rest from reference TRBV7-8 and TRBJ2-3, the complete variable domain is GAGVSQSPRYKVAKRGQDVALRCDPISGHVSLFWYQQALGQGPEFLTYFQNEAQLDKSGLPSDRFFAERPEGSVSTLKIQRTQQEDSAVYLCASSSQEAGVRDTQYFGPGTRLTVL.

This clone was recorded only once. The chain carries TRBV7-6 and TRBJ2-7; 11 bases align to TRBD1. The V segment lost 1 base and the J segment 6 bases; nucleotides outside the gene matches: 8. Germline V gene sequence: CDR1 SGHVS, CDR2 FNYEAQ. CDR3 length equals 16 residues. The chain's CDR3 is CASSLEPGTGGREQYF. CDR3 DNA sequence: TGTGCCAGCAGCTTAGAGCCCGGGACAGGGGGACGCGAGCAGTACTTC.

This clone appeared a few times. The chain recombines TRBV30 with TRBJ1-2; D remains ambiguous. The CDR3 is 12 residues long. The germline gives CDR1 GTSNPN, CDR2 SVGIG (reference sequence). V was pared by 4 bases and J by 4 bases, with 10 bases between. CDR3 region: CAWKATAYGYTF. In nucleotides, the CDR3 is TGTGCCTGGAAAGCCACGGCCTATGGCTACACCTTC.

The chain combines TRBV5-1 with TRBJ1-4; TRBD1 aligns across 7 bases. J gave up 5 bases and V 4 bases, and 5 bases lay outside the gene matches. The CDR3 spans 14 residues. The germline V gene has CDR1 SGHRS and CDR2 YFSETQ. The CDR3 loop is CASSPGTENEKLFF. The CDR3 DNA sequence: TGCGCCAGCAGCCCCGGGACAGAAAATGAAAAACTGTTTTTT.

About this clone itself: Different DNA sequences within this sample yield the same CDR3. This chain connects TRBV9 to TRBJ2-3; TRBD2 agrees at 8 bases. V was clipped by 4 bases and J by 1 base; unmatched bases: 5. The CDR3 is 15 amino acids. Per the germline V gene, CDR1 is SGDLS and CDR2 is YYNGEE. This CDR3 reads CASSLGLARTDTQYF. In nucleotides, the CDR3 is TGTGCCAGCAGCTTAGGACTAGCCCGCACAGATACGCAGTATTTT. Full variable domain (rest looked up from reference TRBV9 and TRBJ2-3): DSGVTQTPKHLITATGQRVTLRCSPRSGDLSVYWYQQSLDQGLQFLIQYYNGEERAKGNILERFSAQQFPDLHSELNLSSLELGDSALYFCASSLGLARTDTQYFGPGTRLTVL.

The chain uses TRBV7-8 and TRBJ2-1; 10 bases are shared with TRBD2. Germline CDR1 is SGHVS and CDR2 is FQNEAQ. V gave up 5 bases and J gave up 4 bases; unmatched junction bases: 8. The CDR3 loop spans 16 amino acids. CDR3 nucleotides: TGTGCCAGCAGCCCCCAGACTAGCGGGTTATACAATGAGCAGTTCTTC. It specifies CASSPQTSGLYNEQFF. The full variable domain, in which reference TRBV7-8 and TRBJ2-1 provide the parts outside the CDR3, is GAGVSQSPRYKVAKRGQDVALRCDPISGHVSLFWYQQALGQGPEFLTYFQNEAQLDKSGLPSDRFFAERPEGSVSTLKIQRTQQEDSAVYLCASSPQTSGLYNEQFFGPGTRLTVL.

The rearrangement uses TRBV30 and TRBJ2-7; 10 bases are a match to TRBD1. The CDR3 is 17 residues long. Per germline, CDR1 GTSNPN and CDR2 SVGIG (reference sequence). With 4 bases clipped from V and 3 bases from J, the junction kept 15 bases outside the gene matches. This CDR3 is CAWMGPAGTGALYEQYF. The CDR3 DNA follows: TGTGCCTGGATGGGGCCGGCAGGGACAGGGGCACTCTACGAGCAGTACTTC.

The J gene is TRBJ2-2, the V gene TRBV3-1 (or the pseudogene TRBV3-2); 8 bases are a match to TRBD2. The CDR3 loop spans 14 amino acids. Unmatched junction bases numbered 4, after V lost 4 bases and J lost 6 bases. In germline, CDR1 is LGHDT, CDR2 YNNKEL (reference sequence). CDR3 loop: CASSPREGSGELFF. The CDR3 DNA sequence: TGTGCCAGCAGCCCACGGGAGGGTTCCGGGGAGCTGTTTTTT.

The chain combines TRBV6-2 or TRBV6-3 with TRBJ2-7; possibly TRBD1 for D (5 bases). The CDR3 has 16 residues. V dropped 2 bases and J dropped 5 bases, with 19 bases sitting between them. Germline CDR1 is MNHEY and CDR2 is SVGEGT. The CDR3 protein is CASSYMGPGPVDEQYF. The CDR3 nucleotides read TGTGCCAGCAGTTACATGGGGCCAGGTCCAGTCGACGAGCAGTACTTC.

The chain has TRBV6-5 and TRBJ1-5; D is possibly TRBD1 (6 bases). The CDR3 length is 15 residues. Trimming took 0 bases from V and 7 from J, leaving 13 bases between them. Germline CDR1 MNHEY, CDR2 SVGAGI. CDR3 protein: CASSYSGRGYQPQHF. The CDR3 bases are TGTGCCAGCAGTTACTCGGGCAGGGGATACCAGCCCCAGCATTTT.

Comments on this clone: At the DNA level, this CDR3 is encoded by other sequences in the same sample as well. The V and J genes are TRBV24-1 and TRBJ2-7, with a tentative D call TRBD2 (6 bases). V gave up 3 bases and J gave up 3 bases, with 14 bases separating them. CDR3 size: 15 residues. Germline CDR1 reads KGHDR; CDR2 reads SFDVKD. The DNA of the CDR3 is TGTGCCACCAGTGATAGACGGAGAGCGGGCTACGAGCAGTACTTC. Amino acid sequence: CATSDRRRAGYEQYF.

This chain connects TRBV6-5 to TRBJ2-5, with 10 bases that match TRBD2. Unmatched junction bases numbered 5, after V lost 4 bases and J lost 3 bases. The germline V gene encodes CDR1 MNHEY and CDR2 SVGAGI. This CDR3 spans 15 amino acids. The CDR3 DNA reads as TGTGCCAGCAGTTCTCCCCTAGCGGGGGAAGAGACCCAGTACTTC. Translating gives CASSSPLAGEETQYF.

CDR3 in amino acids: CASSADGSPGNEQFF. The DNA for the CDR3 is TGCGCCAGCAGCGCGGACGGGAGCCCAGGGAATGAGCAGTTCTTC. This chain joins TRBV5-1 and TRBJ2-1; a weak D match, TRBD2 (6 bases). V lost 4 bases, J lost 7 bases, and 18 bases lay in between. Germline V gene lookup returns CDR1 SGHRS and CDR2 YFSETQ. The CDR3 length is 15 residues.

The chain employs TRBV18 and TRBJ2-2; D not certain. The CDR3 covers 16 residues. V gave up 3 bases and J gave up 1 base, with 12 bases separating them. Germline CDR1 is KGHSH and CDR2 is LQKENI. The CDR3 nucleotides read TGTGCCAGCTCACCCGAGAGGAGAGGGAACACCGGGGAGCTGTTTTTT. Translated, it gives CASSPERRGNTGELFF.

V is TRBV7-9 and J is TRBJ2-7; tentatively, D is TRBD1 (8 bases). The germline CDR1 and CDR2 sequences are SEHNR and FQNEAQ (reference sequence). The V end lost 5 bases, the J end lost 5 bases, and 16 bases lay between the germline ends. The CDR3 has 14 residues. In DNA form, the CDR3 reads TGTGCCAGCAGCGTTACAGGGGGAGGGGACGAGCAGTACTTC. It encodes CASSVTGGGDEQYF.

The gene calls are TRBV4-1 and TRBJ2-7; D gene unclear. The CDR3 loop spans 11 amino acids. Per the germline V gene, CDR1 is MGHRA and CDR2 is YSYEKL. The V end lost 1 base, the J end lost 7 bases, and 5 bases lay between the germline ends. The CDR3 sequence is CASSQGREQYF. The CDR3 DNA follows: TGCGCCAGCAGCCAAGGTAGGGAGCAGTACTTC.

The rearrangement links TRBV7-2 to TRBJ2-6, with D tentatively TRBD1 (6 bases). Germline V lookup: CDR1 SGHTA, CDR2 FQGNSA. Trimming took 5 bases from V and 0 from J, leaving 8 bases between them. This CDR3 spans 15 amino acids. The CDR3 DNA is TGTGCCAGCAGCAAAGGGGGCTCTGGGGCCAACGTCCTGACTTTC. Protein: CASSKGGSGANVLTF.

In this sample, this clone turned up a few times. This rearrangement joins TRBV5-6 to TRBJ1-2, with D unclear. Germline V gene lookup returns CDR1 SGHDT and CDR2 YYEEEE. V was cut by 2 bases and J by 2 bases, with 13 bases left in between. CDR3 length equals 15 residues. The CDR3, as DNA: TGTGCCAGCAGCTTTTTATCCGGACGGAACTATGGCTACACCTTC. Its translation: CASSFLSGRNYGYTF.

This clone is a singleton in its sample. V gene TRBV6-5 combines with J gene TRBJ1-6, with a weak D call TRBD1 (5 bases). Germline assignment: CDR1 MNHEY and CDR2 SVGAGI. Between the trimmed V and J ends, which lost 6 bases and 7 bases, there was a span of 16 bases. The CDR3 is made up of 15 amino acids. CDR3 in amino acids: CASSRGGWRNSPLHF. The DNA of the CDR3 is TGTGCCAGCAGCCGTGGGGGTTGGAGGAATTCACCCCTCCACTTT.

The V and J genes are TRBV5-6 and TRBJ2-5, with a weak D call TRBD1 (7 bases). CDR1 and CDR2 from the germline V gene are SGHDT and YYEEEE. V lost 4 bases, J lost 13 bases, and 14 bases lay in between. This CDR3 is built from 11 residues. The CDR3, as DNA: TGTGCCAGCAGCAGAACAGGGGAGGCGTACTTC. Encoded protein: CASSRTGEAYF.

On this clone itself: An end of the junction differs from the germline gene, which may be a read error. CDR3 loop: CASSHLPGTSGTHQETQYF. In nucleotides, the CDR3 is TGTGCCAGCAGCCACCTCCCCGGGACTAGCGGTACTCACCAGGAGACCCAGTACTTC. The chain employs TRBV14 and TRBJ2-5; 11 bases align to TRBD2. The CDR3 is 19 residues long. The germline gives CDR1 SGHDN, CDR2 FVKESK.

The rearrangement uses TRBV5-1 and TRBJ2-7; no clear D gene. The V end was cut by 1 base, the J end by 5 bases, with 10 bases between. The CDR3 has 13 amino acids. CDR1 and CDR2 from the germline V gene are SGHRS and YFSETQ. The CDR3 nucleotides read TGCGCCAGCAGCTTGTTTTTGGGAAACGAGCAGTACTTC. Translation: CASSLFLGNEQYF.

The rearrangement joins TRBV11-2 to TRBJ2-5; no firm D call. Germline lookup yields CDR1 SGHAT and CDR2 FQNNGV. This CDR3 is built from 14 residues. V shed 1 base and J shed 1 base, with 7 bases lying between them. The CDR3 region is CASSLVTPQETQYF. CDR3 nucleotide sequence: TGTGCCAGCAGCTTAGTGACACCCCAAGAGACCCAGTACTTC.